Listed below are T cell receptor beta chains from one sample, sequenced in a study of T cells in tuberculosis. Sequencing used immunoSEQ multiplex PCR; TCRdb keeps in-frame clones, though not all of them. The sample has about 50,000 clones; nearly 95% are singletons. This specimen was PBMCs, taken at tuberculosis diagnosis. The receptors were gathered from an adult with tuberculosis. Each CDR3 is given with its conserved first and last residue. The D gene is left open where the match is weak.

TRBV9	TRBD1	TRBJ1-4	CASSEGGTTGTEKLFF	TGTGCCAGCAGCGAAGGGGGGACGACAGGGACTGAAAAACTGTTTTTT
TRBV25-1	.	TRBJ1-4	CASKGGAEKLFF	TGTGCCAGCAAGGGGGGGGCTGAAAAACTGTTTTTT
TRBV7-8	.	TRBJ2-5	CASSLGRLNAQETQYF	TGTGCCAGCAGCCTAGGACGACTGAATGCCCAAGAGACCCAGTACTTC
TRBV5-1	.	TRBJ2-2	CASSLVAGSHTGELFF	TGCGCCAGCAGCTTGGTGGCAGGCTCGCACACCGGGGAGCTGTTTTTT
TRBV7-2	.	TRBJ2-5	CASSLVVSQETQYF	TGTGCCAGCAGCTTAGTTGTTTCGCAAGAGACCCAGTACTTC
TRBV19	TRBD1	TRBJ1-5	CASSIYDRANQPQHF	TGTGCCAGTAGTATCTACGACAGGGCCAATCAGCCCCAGCATTTT
TRBV6-1	.	TRBJ1-2	CASSEVQIYGYTF	TGTGCCAGCAGTGAAGTCCAGATCTATGGCTACACCTTC
TRBV19	TRBD1	TRBJ1-1	CASSILGQVVYTEAFF	TGTGCCAGTAGTATCCTAGGACAGGTGGTTTACACTGAAGCTTTCTTT
TRBV5-1	TRBD1	TRBJ1-1	CASSREGQLNTEAFF	TGCGCCAGCAGCAGAGAGGGACAGCTGAACACTGAAGCTTTCTTT
TRBV27	.	TRBJ1-6	CASSFRNSPLHF	TGTGCCAGCAGTTTCCGGAATTCACCCCTCCACTTT
TRBV29-1	.	TRBJ2-3	CSGWERPTDTQYF	TGCAGCGGGTGGGAGCGGCCCACAGATACGCAGTATTTT
TRBV19	.	TRBJ2-3	CASSRQVVSTDTQYF	TGTGCCAGTAGTAGGCAGGTGGTTTCCACAGATACGCAGTATTTT
TRBV6-5	TRBD1	TRBJ2-7	CASSYGTGFYEQYF	TGTGCCAGCAGTTACGGGACAGGGTTCTACGAGCAGTACTTC